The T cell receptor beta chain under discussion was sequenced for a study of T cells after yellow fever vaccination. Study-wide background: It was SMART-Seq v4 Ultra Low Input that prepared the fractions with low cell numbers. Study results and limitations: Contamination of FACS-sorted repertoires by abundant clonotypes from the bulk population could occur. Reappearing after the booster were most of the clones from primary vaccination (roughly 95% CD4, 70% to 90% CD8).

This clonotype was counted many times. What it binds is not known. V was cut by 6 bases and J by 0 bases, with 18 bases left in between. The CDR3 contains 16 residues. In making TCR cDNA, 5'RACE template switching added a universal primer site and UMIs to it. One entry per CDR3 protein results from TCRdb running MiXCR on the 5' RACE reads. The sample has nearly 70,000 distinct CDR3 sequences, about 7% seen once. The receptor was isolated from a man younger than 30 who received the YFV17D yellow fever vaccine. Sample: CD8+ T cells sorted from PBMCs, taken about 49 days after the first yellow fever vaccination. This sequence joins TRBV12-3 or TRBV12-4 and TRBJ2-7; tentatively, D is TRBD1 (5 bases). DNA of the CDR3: TGTGCCAGCAGGCAACATGACAGTTATCCCTCCTACGAGCAGTACTTC. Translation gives CASRQHDSYPSYEQYF.